This T cell receptor (beta chain) appears in the sequencing data of a study of cytomegalovirus exposure and HLA in healthy donors. Some clones are missing from TCRdb's copy, which holds only in-frame ones; the method was immunoSEQ multiplex PCR. The table has 120,000 or so clones, 88% seen once. Trimming cost V 2 bases and J 4 bases; bases outside gene matches: 5. The CDR3 is 15 residues long. The sample taken for sequencing was PBMCs. This sequence originates from a woman between 25 and 40 years old in good health and CMV-seropositive. The J gene is TRBJ2-4, the V gene TRBV6-7, with 7 positions matching TRBD1. TRBV6-7 is assigned to the ORF class and has an uncertain function. CDR3 bases: TGTGCCAGCAGTTACCCGCGACAGGGTAAAAACATTCAGTACTTC. Translation gives CASSYPRQGKNIQYF.